These 21 T cell receptor beta chains were all obtained from the same sample, sequenced in a study of blood T cell repertoires in COVID-19. The method was immunoSEQ multiplex PCR; TCRdb's version includes in-frame clones alone and lacks a portion of them. The sample yields under 250,000 clones, 88% seen once. Sequenced: peripheral blood. The receptors derive from a man older than 75 with acute or convalescent COVID-19.

The chain combines TRBV6-2 or TRBV6-3 with TRBJ1-5, with D possibly TRBD1 on 6 matching bases. The germline V gene has CDR1 MNHEY and CDR2 SVGEGT. This CDR3 spans 17 amino acids. Trimming pared 6 bases from V and 0 bases from J, leaving 18 bases between. CDR3 nucleotide sequence: TGTGCCAGCAGCCCAAACAGGGATACCTATAGCAATCAGCCCCAGCATTTT. It specifies CASSPNRDTYSNQPQHF.

In nucleotides, the CDR3 is TGTGCCAGCAGCCGGGACTTCTCTAATTCACCCCTCCACTTT. Translated, it gives CASSRDFSNSPLHF. The genes are TRBV11-2 and TRBJ1-6; D perhaps matches TRBD1 (5 bases). The CDR3 length is 14 residues. CDR1 and CDR2 (germline): SGHAT, FQNNGV. With 5 bases removed from V and 6 bases from J, the gap between germline ends came to 11 bases.

This chain connects TRBV4-3 to TRBJ1-4, with TRBD1 matching over 9 bases. With 1 base clipped from V and 0 bases from J, the junction kept 6 bases outside the gene matches. The V gene's germline CDR1 is LGHNA and CDR2 YSLEER. The CDR3 is 18 residues long. The CDR3 nucleotides read TGCGCCAGCAGCCAAGGCCGGACAGGGGACTCAACTAATGAAAAACTGTTTTTT. Translation gives CASSQGRTGDSTNEKLFF.

The rearrangement joins TRBV29-1 to TRBJ2-6; 13 bases match TRBD2. The CDR3 has 16 amino acids. J was trimmed by 1 base and V by 6 bases; bases with no gene match: 3. The germline gives CDR1 SQVTM, CDR2 ANQGSEA. The CDR3 region is CSVVTSGGSGANVLTF. The CDR3 bases are TGCAGCGTCGTGACTAGCGGGGGGTCTGGGGCCAACGTCCTGACTTTC.

The chain links TRBV5-4 to TRBJ2-2; 9 bases map to TRBD1. Trimming removed 9 bases from V and 5 bases from J; junction bases left unmatched: 5. CDR3 length equals 13 residues. The germline V gene has CDR1 SGHNT and CDR2 YYREEE (reference sequence). CDR3: CATGTGRTGELFF. The CDR3, as DNA: TGTGCCACCGGGACAGGGAGGACCGGGGAGCTGTTTTTT.

The V gene is TRBV28, the J gene TRBJ1-2; tentative D call: TRBD1 (5 bases). The germline V and J ends were trimmed by 8 bases and 5 bases, with 15 bases remaining between them. The CDR3 length is 13 residues. Germline CDR1 reads MDHEN; CDR2 reads SYDVKM. This CDR3 reads CASWAGRSYGYTF. The DNA for the CDR3 is TGTGCCAGCTGGGCGGGACGGTCATATGGCTACACCTTC.

This chain links TRBV6-5 with TRBJ2-7; tentatively, D is TRBD1 (6 bases). V lost 5 bases and J lost 1, with 12 bases in between. CDR1 is MNHEY and CDR2 is SVGAGI in the germline V gene. This CDR3 is built from 14 residues. This chain's CDR3 is CASSKNRVSYEQYF. The CDR3 nucleotides are TGTGCCAGCAGTAAAAACAGGGTTTCCTACGAGCAGTACTTC.

The chain joins TRBV6-4 to TRBJ1-2, with 9 bases identical to TRBD1. Germline lookup yields CDR1 MRHNA and CDR2 SNTAGT. V gave up 6 bases and J gave up 1 base; unmatched junction bases: 12. The CDR3 loop spans 17 amino acids. In nucleotides, the CDR3 is TGTGCCAGCAGCCCGGGACAGGGTTCGGGCGTTAACTATGGCTACACCTTC. Translating gives CASSPGQGSGVNYGYTF.

The CDR3 region is CASSQIGGGRETQYF. As DNA, the CDR3 is TGTGCCAGCAGCCAAATTGGGGGCGGGAGAGAGACCCAGTACTTC. The genes are TRBV3-1 (or the pseudogene TRBV3-2) and TRBJ2-5; perhaps TRBD2 as D (7 bases). CDR3 length: 15 amino acids. CDR1 is LGHDT and CDR2 is YNNKEL in the germline V gene (reference sequence). V lost 2 bases and J lost 4, with 14 bases in between.

The chain combines TRBV29-1 with TRBJ1-5; D is possibly TRBD1 (6 bases). The CDR3 is 14 residues long. Per germline, CDR1 SQVTM and CDR2 ANQGSEA. Trimming cost V 4 bases and J 3 bases, with 13 bases left between them. CDR3 nucleotides: TGCAGCGTTGGAAAAGGGGGATTCAATCAGCCCCAGCATTTT. This encodes CSVGKGGFNQPQHF.

The chain joins TRBV25-1 to TRBJ1-2, with a tentative D call TRBD1 (6 bases). This CDR3 has 13 amino acids. V was cut by 7 bases and J by 2 bases, with 11 bases left in between. CDR1 MGHDK and CDR2 SYGVNS come from the germline V gene. The CDR3 sequence: CASTGTSNYGYTF. CDR3 DNA sequence: TGTGCCAGCACTGGGACATCGAACTATGGCTACACCTTC.

The CDR3 loop is CASSLFWGVTDTQYF. Written as DNA, the CDR3 is TGTGCCAGCAGCTTGTTCTGGGGAGTCACAGATACGCAGTATTTT. The V call is TRBV5-6, the J call TRBJ2-3, with a possible D match to TRBD2 (5 bases). Trimming stripped 1 base from V and 2 bases from J, with 11 bases between. The CDR3 has 15 residues. CDR1 SGHDT and CDR2 YYEEEE come from the germline V gene. The whole variable domain, filled in from reference TRBV5-6 and TRBJ2-3, reads DAGVTQSPTHLIKTRGQQVTLRCSPKSGHDTVSWYQQALGQGPQFIFQYYEEEERQRGNFPDRFSGHQFPNYSSELNVNALLLGDSALYLCASSLFWGVTDTQYFGPGTRLTVL.

This clone was picked up one time. This rearrangement joins TRBV10-1 to TRBJ1-2; D is ambiguous. CDR1 is WNHNN and CDR2 is SYGVQD in the germline V gene (reference sequence). V was shortened by 4 bases and J by 2 bases, with 11 bases between the two germline ends. CDR3 length equals 14 residues. CDR3 sequence (DNA): TGCGCCAGCAGTGCTGGGCAGACGAACTATGGCTACACCTTC. This sequence encodes CASSAGQTNYGYTF.

This chain joins TRBV27 and TRBJ2-1, with D maybe TRBD1 (6 bases). V was clipped by 7 bases and J by 0 bases, with 13 bases between them. The germline V gene has CDR1 MNHEY and CDR2 SMNVEV (reference sequence). CDR3 length: 15 amino acids. The DNA of the CDR3 is TGTGCCAGCATTTTGACAGGAGGCTCCTACAATGAGCAGTTCTTC. Amino acids: CASILTGGSYNEQFF.

Comment on this clone: A read error may account for a junction end that differs from germline. The rearrangement joins TRBV6-2 or TRBV6-3 to TRBJ2-1; D is perhaps TRBD1 (5 bases). This CDR3 contains 14 residues. Germline V gene lookup returns CDR1 MNHEY and CDR2 SVGEGT. As DNA, the CDR3 is TGTGCCAGCAGTTACGCTGACAGCTACAATGGGCAGTTCTTC. Its protein product is CASSYADSYNGQFF.

The rearrangement joins TRBV2 to TRBJ2-7; 8 nucleotides match TRBD1. The J segment lost 5 bases and the V segment lost 10 bases, leaving 13 bases of the junction unmatched. CDR1 and CDR2 from the germline V gene are SNHLY and FYNNEI. The CDR3 covers 14 residues. The CDR3 protein is CATSEDRVIHEQYF. For the CDR3, the DNA is TGTGCCACCTCAGAGGACAGGGTTATACACGAGCAGTACTTC.

The rearrangement uses TRBV4-3 and TRBJ1-4; 8 nucleotides match TRBD1. The V and J ends lost 3 bases and 7 bases, in that order; junction bases with no gene match: 7. The CDR3 is 15 residues long. The germline V gene encodes CDR1 LGHNA and CDR2 YSLEER. CDR3 DNA: TGCGCCAGCAGCCACCTACAGGGGGGGGGTGAAAAACTGTTTTTT. It is translated as CASSHLQGGGEKLFF.

V and J are TRBV9 and TRBJ1-1; D is possibly TRBD1 (6 bases). With 3 bases removed from V and 1 base from J, the gap between germline ends came to 7 bases. CDR3 length: 13 residues. CDR1 SGDLS and CDR2 YYNGEE come from the germline V gene. For the CDR3, the DNA is TGTGCCAGCAGCGAGACAGGGAACACTGAAGCTTTCTTT. It is translated as CASSETGNTEAFF.

This clone showed up just a few times. Additional DNA sequences in this sample encode the identical CDR3. J is TRBJ1-6 and V is TRBV19; perhaps TRBD1 as D (5 bases). Germline CDR1 reads LNHDA; CDR2 reads SQIVND (reference sequence). V was trimmed by 3 bases and J by 8 bases, leaving 11 bases between them. The CDR3 loop spans 14 amino acids. This CDR3 reads CASSIGEGYSPLHF. CDR3 coding DNA: TGTGCCAGTAGTATCGGGGAGGGGTATTCACCCCTCCACTTT.

The rearrangement uses TRBV5-4 and TRBJ2-3, with TRBD2 as a possible D gene (6 bases). The CDR3 has 16 amino acids. CDR1 is SGHNT and CDR2 is YYREEE in the germline V gene (reference sequence). V was clipped by 0 bases and J by 1 base, with 12 bases between them. CDR3 region: CASSLGGWGGTDTQYF. CDR3 coding DNA: TGTGCCAGCAGCTTGGGAGGATGGGGGGGCACAGATACGCAGTATTTT. The entire variable domain, with the rest obtained from reference TRBV5-4 and TRBJ2-3, is as follows: ETGVTQSPTHLIKTRGQQVTLRCSSQSGHNTVSWYQQALGQGPQFIFQYYREEENGRGNFPPRFSGLQFPNYSSELNVNALELDDSALYLCASSLGGWGGTDTQYFGPGTRLTVL.

This clone was observed a single time. The V gene is TRBV7-2, the J gene TRBJ1-5, with a possible D match to TRBD1 (6 bases). Germline-derived CDR1 and CDR2 are SGHTA and FQGNSA. The V and J ends lost 1 base and 3 bases respectively, with 19 bases between them. The length of the CDR3 is 18 residues. In DNA form, the CDR3 reads TGTGCCAGCAGCTTAGGGGGGCGGGTCGACGGCTACAATCAGCCCCAGCATTTT. Its translation is CASSLGGRVDGYNQPQHF.